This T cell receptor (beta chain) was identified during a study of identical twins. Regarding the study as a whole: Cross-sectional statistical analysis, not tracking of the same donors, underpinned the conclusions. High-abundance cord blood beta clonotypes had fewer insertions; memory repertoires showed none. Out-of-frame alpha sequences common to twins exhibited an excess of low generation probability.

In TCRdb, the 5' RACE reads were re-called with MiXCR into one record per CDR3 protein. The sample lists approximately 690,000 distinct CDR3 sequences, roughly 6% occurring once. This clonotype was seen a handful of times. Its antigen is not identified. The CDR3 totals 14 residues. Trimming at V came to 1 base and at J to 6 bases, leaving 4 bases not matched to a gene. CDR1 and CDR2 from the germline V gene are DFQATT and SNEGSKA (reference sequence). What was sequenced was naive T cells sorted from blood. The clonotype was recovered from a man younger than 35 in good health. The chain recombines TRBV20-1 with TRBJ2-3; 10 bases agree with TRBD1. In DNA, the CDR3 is TGCAGTGCTAGAGTGGGGACAGGGGTCGATACGCAGTATTTT. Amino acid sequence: CSARVGTGVDTQYF.